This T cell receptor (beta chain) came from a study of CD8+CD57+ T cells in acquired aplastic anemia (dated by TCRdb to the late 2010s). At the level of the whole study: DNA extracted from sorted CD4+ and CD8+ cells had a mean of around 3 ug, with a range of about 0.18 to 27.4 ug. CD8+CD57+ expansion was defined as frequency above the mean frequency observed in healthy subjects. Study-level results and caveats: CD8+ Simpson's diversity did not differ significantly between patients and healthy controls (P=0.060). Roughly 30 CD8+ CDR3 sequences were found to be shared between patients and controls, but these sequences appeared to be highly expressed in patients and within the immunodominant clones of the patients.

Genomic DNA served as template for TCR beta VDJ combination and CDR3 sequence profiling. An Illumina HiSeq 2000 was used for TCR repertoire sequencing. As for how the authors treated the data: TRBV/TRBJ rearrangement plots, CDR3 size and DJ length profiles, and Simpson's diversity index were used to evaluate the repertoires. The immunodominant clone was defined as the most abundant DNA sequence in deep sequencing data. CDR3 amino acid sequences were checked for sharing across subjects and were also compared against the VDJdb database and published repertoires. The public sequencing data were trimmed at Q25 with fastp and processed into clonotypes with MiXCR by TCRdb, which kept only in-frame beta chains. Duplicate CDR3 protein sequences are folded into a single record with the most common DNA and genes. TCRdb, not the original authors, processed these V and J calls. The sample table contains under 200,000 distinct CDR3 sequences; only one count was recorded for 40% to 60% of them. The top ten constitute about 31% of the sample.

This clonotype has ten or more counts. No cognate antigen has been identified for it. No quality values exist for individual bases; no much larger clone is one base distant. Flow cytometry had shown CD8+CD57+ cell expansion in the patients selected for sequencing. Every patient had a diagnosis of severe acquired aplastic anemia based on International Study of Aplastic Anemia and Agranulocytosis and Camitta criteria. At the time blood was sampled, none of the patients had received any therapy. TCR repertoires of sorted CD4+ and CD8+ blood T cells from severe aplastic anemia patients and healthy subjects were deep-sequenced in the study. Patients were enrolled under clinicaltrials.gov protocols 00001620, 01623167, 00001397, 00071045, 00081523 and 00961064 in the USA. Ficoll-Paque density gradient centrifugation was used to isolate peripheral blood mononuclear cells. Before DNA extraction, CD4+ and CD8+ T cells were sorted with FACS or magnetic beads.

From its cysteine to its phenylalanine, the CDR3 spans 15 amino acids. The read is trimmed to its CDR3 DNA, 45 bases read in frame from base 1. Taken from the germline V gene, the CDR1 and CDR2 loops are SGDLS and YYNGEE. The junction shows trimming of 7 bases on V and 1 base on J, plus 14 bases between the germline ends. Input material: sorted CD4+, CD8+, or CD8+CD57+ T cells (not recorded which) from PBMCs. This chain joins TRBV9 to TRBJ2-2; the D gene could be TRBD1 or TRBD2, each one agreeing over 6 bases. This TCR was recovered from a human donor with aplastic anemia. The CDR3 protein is CASGGLAVNTGELFF. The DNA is TGTGCCAGCGGGGGGCTGGCGGTGAACACCGGGGAGCTGTTTTTT.